The rows below give T cell receptor beta chains drawn from one sample of a study of human T cells and chemical hapten exposure. TCRdb processed the RACE reads anew with MiXCR; each CDR3 protein has one entry. Here the sample spans 150,000 to 200,000 distinct CDR3 sequences, around 15% being singletons. Source: whole blood, taken in connection with sensitization to the hapten diphenylcyclopropenone (DPC). Receptor source: a woman between 25 and 40 years old with alopecia areata. Some clones in this sample may be carry-over from other donors' samples. The CDR3 runs from the conserved cysteine through the conserved F or W. D genes are given only for firm matches. The size field is filled for only some rows; it gives once, few, many or a size class.

d_call	v_call	clone_size	j_call	cdr3_nt	cdr3_aa
TRBD2	TRBV28	few	TRBJ2-5	TGTGCCAGCAGCCGAACAGAGACCGTAATAGCGGGACGTGAGACCCAGTACTTC	CASSRTETVIAGRETQYF
NA	TRBV29-1	NA	TRBJ1-1	TGCAGCGTTGGGCAAAAGGTTGACACTGAAGCTTTCTTT	CSVGQKVDTEAFF
NA	TRBV12-3/TRBV12-4	many	TRBJ1-1	TGTGCCAGCAGTCCCCTTAGCAACACTGAAGCTTTCTTT	CASSPLSNTEAFF
NA	TRBV20-1	NA	TRBJ2-3	TGCAGTGCGGCACCAGAGGTGGGAGCCTTGGCAGATACGCAGTATTTT	CSAAPEVGALADTQYF
TRBD1	TRBV6-2/TRBV6-3	many	TRBJ1-1	TGTGCCAGCAGACAGACAGGGGATACTGAAGCTTTCTTT	CASRQTGDTEAFF
NA	TRBV2	many	TRBJ1-2	TGTGCCAGCAGTGAAGGCGGAACGGCCCTCTATGGCTACACCTTC	CASSEGGTALYGYTF
NA	TRBV2	NA	TRBJ1-5	TGTGCCAGCAGTACCAGCCCCTCGCCCCAGCATTTT	CASSTSPSPQHF
NA	TRBV29-1	many	TRBJ1-2	TGCAGCGCCGGATTGGGGAACGGCTACACCTTC	CSAGLGNGYTF
NA	TRBV29-1	many	TRBJ1-5	TGCAGCGGTGAGGTGTTGCCTGGCAGGGCTCACAATCAGCCCCAGCATTTT	CSGEVLPGRAHNQPQHF
TRBD2	TRBV18	NA	TRBJ2-1	TGTGCCAGCTCACCGGGACTAGCAACCGGTGAGCAGTTCTTC	CASSPGLATGEQFF
TRBD1	TRBV27	NA	TRBJ1-4	TGTGCCAGCACCCCAACATGGGGGGGACAGGGGGCTCGAAATGAAAAACTGTTTTTT	CASTPTWGGQGARNEKLFF
NA	TRBV4-1	NA	TRBJ1-1	TGCGCCAGCAGCCAAGTAACAGGTCCCCGCGTGACTGAAGCTTTCTTT	CASSQVTGPRVTEAFF
NA	TRBV19	NA	TRBJ1-1	TGTGCCAGCACCGGGGTTCTGAACACTGAAGCTTTCTTT	CASTGVLNTEAFF
TRBD2	TRBV29-1	NA	TRBJ2-2	TGCAGCGTGCGACTAGCGGGAGCGACGATTAACACCGGGGAGCTGTTTTTT	CSVRLAGATINTGELFF
NA	TRBV7-2	NA	TRBJ1-2	TGTGCCAGCAGCTTAGCGCGCGGTTCTTCCTACTATGGCTACACCTTC	CASSLARGSSYYGYTF
TRBD1	TRBV7-8	NA	TRBJ1-1	TGTGCCAGCAGTACAGGGGGGACGAACACTGAAGCTTTCTTT	CASSTGGTNTEAFF
TRBD2	TRBV3-1	NA	TRBJ2-7	TGTGCCAGCAGCCAGACTAGCGTCTTATCCTACGAGCAGTACTTC	CASSQTSVLSYEQYF
NA	TRBV2	NA	TRBJ1-1	TGTGCCAGCAGTGAGAGAGGGCTGAACACTGAAGCTTTCTTT	CASSERGLNTEAFF
NA	TRBV24-1	NA	TRBJ2-1	TGTGCCACCAGTGATAGGGCCGGCTACAATGAGCAGTTCTTC	CATSDRAGYNEQFF
NA	TRBV29-1	many	TRBJ2-1	TGCAGCGTTGGGGAAGGCCATGAGCAGTTCTTC	CSVGEGHEQFF
NA	TRBV12-3/TRBV12-4	many	TRBJ1-5	TGTGCCAGCAGTTTAACAGGAGAGCAGCCCCAGCATTTT	CASSLTGEQPQHF
NA	TRBV27	NA	TRBJ2-5	TGTGCCAGCAGCACACCCACAGAAGAGACCCAGTACTTC	CASSTPTEETQYF
TRBD1	TRBV2	few	TRBJ2-2	TGTGCCAGCAGTGAAGTAGGGGGCTCATACGGGGAGCTGTTTTTT	CASSEVGGSYGELFF
NA	TRBV3-1	few	TRBJ1-1	TGTGCCAGCAGCACTATTCGGACTGAAGCTTTCTTT	CASSTIRTEAFF
NA	TRBV3-1	NA	TRBJ1-4	TGTGCCAGCAGCCAATACAACGAAAAACTGATTTTT	CASSQYNEKLIF
NA	TRBV5-4	few	TRBJ1-2	TGTGCCAGCAGCCCTCCTTTTCCAGGGGCGCGACAGATCTATGGCTACACCTTC	CASSPPFPGARQIYGYTF
TRBD2	TRBV12-3/TRBV12-4	many	TRBJ2-7	TGTGCCAGCAGCATCACTAGCGTGCTGTTCGAGCAGTACTTC	CASSITSVLFEQYF
NA	TRBV7-9	NA	TRBJ1-2	TGTGCCAGCAGCCCACTTCGACAGGTCGACTATGGCTACACCTTC	CASSPLRQVDYGYTF
TRBD2	TRBV5-1	many	TRBJ2-5	TGCGCCAGCAGCCCCCCAGGACTAGCGGGAGCCCAAGAGACCCAGTACTTC	CASSPPGLAGAQETQYF
NA	TRBV28	NA	TRBJ2-5	TGTGCCAGCAGTGACCGGTCCGGGGCTGAAGAGACCCAGTACTTC	CASSDRSGAEETQYF
TRBD1	TRBV12-3/TRBV12-4	NA	TRBJ1-1	TGTGCCAGCCGGCCCGGGCCCAGGGGGACAGCTTTCTTT	CASRPGPRGTAFF
NA	TRBV7-2	NA	TRBJ2-2	TGTGCCAGCAGCTCCTCCACCGGGGAGCTGTTTTTT	CASSSSTGELFF
TRBD1	TRBV20-1	NA	TRBJ1-2	TGCAGTGCTAGAGATCTAAGGACAGGAGGTGACTATGGCTACACCTTC	CSARDLRTGGDYGYTF